This TCR beta chain comes out of a study of T cell responses to AZD1222 COVID-19 vaccine (dated by TCRdb to the early 2020s). With regard to the full study: A total of roughly 240 trial participants underwent TCR sequencing, of whom about 200 received two doses of AZD1222 and approximately 25 received two doses of the MenACWY control vaccine. Enrollment into the trials was organized by age into subgroups of 18-55, 56-69 and 70-plus years, and those subgroups contained roughly 150, 30 and 60 TCR-sequenced participants, respectively. Results and caveats for the whole study, not just this receptor: A significant rise in spike-specific TCR breadth and depth was observed after two AZD1222 doses relative to day 0 and relative to MenACWY recipients. In the small 56-69-year group, the increase in depth fell short of significance, most likely because of low power. The vaccine-associated CD4 TCRs covered the entire spike protein, and the dominant responses fell in regions 160-218 and 743-854. Because no day 14 peak-response samples were available, the repertoires could be characterized only after the peak T cell response. Epitopes outside the regions mutated in the B.1.351 and B.1.1.7 variants were reportedly recognized by nearly half of the unique spike-specific TCRs. Conclusions about previously exposed vaccinees are limited because only a handful of AZD1222 recipients were SARS-CoV-2 seropositive at baseline. Participants were mostly white British and included more females than males, and it was suggested by the authors that clonal diversity may have been underestimated.

The time point label here, explained by the study, means: baseline before first vaccination. This specimen's treatment or condition label, per the study, means: meningococcal conjugate vaccine given as trial control. Vaccinee samples were obtained from the UK trials COV001 and COV002, which included a single-blind randomized controlled phase 2/3 trial of AZD1222 (ChAdOx1 nCoV-19) in healthy adults. Trial participant PBMC samples were collected at day 0 and day 28 after the second dose for TCRbeta chain sequencing. Compared with germline, V lacks 0 bases and J lacks 6 bases; bases without a gene match: 5. The germline V gene yields SGHDT for CDR1 and YYEEEE for CDR2. Taken from cysteine to phenylalanine, the CDR3 has 15 residues. Only CDR3 DNA remains: 45 bases, in frame from the first base. The CDR3 regions of human TCRbeta chains were analyzed by immunosequencing. In the source study's methods: TCRs in the repertoires were matched against a reference library of SARS-CoV-2-specific TCRs that had been generated with the MIRA antigen-specificity platform. Breadth meant the fraction of unique TCRs that were SARS-CoV-2-associated, whereas depth meant the fraction of total T cells that were SARS-CoV-2-associated. Using the MIRA data, each spike-specific TCR was mapped to the spike region that the TCR reacts to and placed in a CD4 or CD8 class. Log10-transformed breadth and depth values were compared by one-way ANOVA with Sidak's multiple comparisons tests. The immuneACCESS repertoire file appears here via TCRdb, limited to in-frame rearrangements. These files lack a portion of the clones; in checked studies, under half of the deficit traces to unresolved V genes, and the cause of the others is not known. The V and J calls and the clone size are those of that table, but D and trimming were determined from the DNA. This sample gives 65,000 to 80,000 clones in total; around 92% of them show up just once. About 7.1% of the sample comes from the top ten.

Comment on this clone: Its cognate antigen has yet to be identified. The sample holds no much larger clone one base away, and base qualities are not on file.

Here the chain combines TRBV5-6 and TRBJ2-1; a stretch of 8 junction bases matches TRBD2. This material consisted of peripheral blood, taken on day 0 of MenACWY control vaccination. The sequence was obtained from an adult in good health. The CDR3 region reads CASSLAGGPFNEQFF. The DNA sequence follows: TGTGCCAGCAGCTTGGCGGGGGGGCCGTTCAATGAGCAGTTCTTC.